This TCR beta chain emerged from a study of T-cell memory formation after mild COVID-19. About the study: Clusters of TCRs were largely donor specific.

One entry per CDR3 protein, called by TCRdb with MiXCR from the 5' RACE reads. The data contain around 130,000 distinct CDR3 sequences, about 14% of them singletons. As to this clonotype: Antigen unknown.

General study findings and limits: Clones that shrank (day 15 to 85) were balanced CD4/CD8, whereas later expanders leaned CD4+. Clones that contracted clustered mainly in CM and EM if CD4+ and in EMRA if CD8+. Prior to infection, memory already included some responding clones, suggesting cross-reactive memory joined.

V lost 2 bases, J lost 4 bases, and 13 bases stayed unmatched. The germline CDR1 and CDR2 sequences are SQVTM and ANQGSEA. The CDR3 spans 17 residues. Sequencing used PBMCs or a T cell subset sorted from them (not recorded which). The TCR was taken from an adult woman who had mild COVID-19 (a few samples of this study predate the infection). Cell type and time point are not known. The chain employs TRBV29-1 and TRBJ1-1; the match to TRBD1 covers 10 bases. The CDR3 loop reads CSVEISGQGRVFTEAFF. The DNA for the CDR3 is TGCAGCGTTGAAATCTCGGGACAGGGGAGGGTATTCACTGAAGCTTTCTTT.